Listed below are T cell receptor beta chains from one sample, sequenced in a study of blood T cell repertoires in COVID-19. TCRdb's table, derived via immunoSEQ multiplex PCR, lists solely in-frame clones and lacks some. Altogether 200,000 or so clones are present, about 87% being singletons, with the ten largest covering roughly 2.7%. Specimen: PBMCs or T cells enriched from blood (not recorded which). Source of these receptors: a woman aged 25 to 45 who had recovered from COVID-19. Each CDR3 is given with its conserved first and last residue. A D gene is named only where the DNA matches it firmly. Rows give clone size only sometimes, using once, few, many, or a class for an expanded clone.

TRBD2 16 TRBJ2-1 . TRBV7-3 TGTGCCAGCAGCCCATTGGTAGCGGGGGGGCTCAATGAGCAGTTCTTC CASSPLVAGGLNEQFF
. 14 TRBJ1-2 . TRBV5-1 TGCGCCAGCAGCTTGGGTGAGGGTCCCACTGGCTACACCTTC CASSLGEGPTGYTF
TRBD1 17 TRBJ1-4 many TRBV27 TGTGCCAGCAGTTTACAGGGGGGTTCATTAACTAATGAAAAACTGTTTTTT CASSLQGGSLTNEKLFF
. 15 TRBJ2-7 . TRBV19 TGTGCCAGTAGACGACTCGCAGGGTCCTCCTACGAGCAGTACTTC CASRRLAGSSYEQYF
. 16 TRBJ1-1 . TRBV7-9 TGTGCCAGCAGCTTGGGAACGGTCACAGGGCACACTGAAGCTTTCTTT CASSLGTVTGHTEAFF
. 17 TRBJ1-2 . TRBV5-1 TGCGCCAGCAGCTTCGTAACAGGGCCTCTAGCTAACTATGGCTACACCTTC CASSFVTGPLANYGYTF
. 15 TRBJ2-2 . TRBV28 TGTGCCAGCAGTTTCCCAGGGGCTGACACCGGGGAGCTGTTTTTT CASSFPGADTGELFF
. 14 TRBJ1-2 . TRBV7-9 TGTGCCAGCAGACTTCAGGGTCACTATTCGGGCTACACCTTC CASRLQGHYSGYTF
TRBD1 15 TRBJ2-7 . TRBV19 TGTGCCAGTAGTATCACAGGGGACGCCGACTACGAGCAGTACTTC CASSITGDADYEQYF
TRBD1 16 TRBJ2-7 . TRBV27 TGTGCCAGCGCCGTTAGGACCCAACAGGGGTCCTACGAGCAGTACTTC CASAVRTQQGSYEQYF
. 16 TRBJ1-6 few TRBV24-1 TGTGCCACCAGTGATTTGCTAAACAGGAACTTTTCACCCCTCCACTTT CATSDLLNRNFSPLHF
. 12 TRBJ2-7 . TRBV7-9 TGTGCCAGCAGCTTAAGCTTGTACGAGCAGTACTTC CASSLSLYEQYF
. 11 TRBJ1-4 . TRBV19 TGTGCCAGTAGTGTGACGGGGAAACTGTTTTTT CASSVTGKLFF
TRBD1 13 TRBJ2-7 . TRBV7-2 TGTGCCAGCAGCTCGACAGGGGACTACGAGCAGTACTTC CASSSTGDYEQYF
TRBD2 16 TRBJ2-7 . TRBV28 TGTGCCAGCAGTTTAGGGGGTTCGGGGGGGCTCTACGAGCAGTACTTC CASSLGGSGGLYEQYF
TRBD1 14 TRBJ1-6 . TRBV6-4 TGTGCCAGCAGCCAGACAGGGATCGAATCACCCCTCCACTTT CASSQTGIESPLHF
. 14 TRBJ2-1 . TRBV3-1/TRBV3-2 TGTGCCAGCAGCCATTCAGCGCGGGACAATGAGCAGTTCTTC CASSHSARDNEQFF
. 12 TRBJ1-1 . TRBV7-8 TGTGCCAGCAGCCTTCCAGACAGGGAAGCTTTCTTT CASSLPDREAFF
. 14 TRBJ1-3 . TRBV9 TGTGCCAGCAGCCTTCCTGGGAGTAGAAACACCATATATTTT CASSLPGSRNTIYF
. 15 TRBJ1-6 . TRBV7-8 TGTGCCAGCAGCTTAGGGCTGCCCTATAATTCACCCCTCCACTTT CASSLGLPYNSPLHF
TRBD2 13 TRBJ2-7 . TRBV10-3 TGTGCCACTAGCGGGGGGTCTACCTACGAGCAGTACTTC CATSGGSTYEQYF
. 17 TRBJ1-3 . TRBV15 TGTGCCACCAGCGCGCGGTCAGGGGAATCCTCTGGAAACACCATATATTTT CATSARSGESSGNTIYF
. 15 TRBJ1-2 . TRBV10-3 TGTGCCATCAGTGAGTCCGAGGAGAACCCATATGGCTACACCTTC CAISESEENPYGYTF
TRBD1 16 TRBJ1-1 . TRBV4-1 TGCGCCAGCAGCCAAAGGACAGGTTTGTTCAACACTGAAGCTTTCTTT CASSQRTGLFNTEAFF
. 16 TRBJ1-1 . TRBV5-8 TGTGCCAGCAGCTTGTCCGCCGGGACAATGAACACTGAAGCTTTCTTT CASSLSAGTMNTEAFF
TRBD1 15 TRBJ1-1 once TRBV4-3 TGCGCCAGCAGCCAAGGGTCAGGGGGGAACACTGAAGCTTTCTTT CASSQGSGGNTEAFF
. 14 TRBJ1-1 . TRBV29-1 TGCAGCGTTGAGGGCCTCTGGCCCTACACTGAAGCTTTCTTT CSVEGLWPYTEAFF
TRBD1 13 TRBJ1-2 . TRBV29-1 TGCAGCGTTGAAGATGCGACAGGGCCTGGCTACACCTTC CSVEDATGPGYTF
TRBD2 17 TRBJ2-1 once TRBV7-8 TGTGCCAGCAGCTTAGTCCGCGCGGGGGGGCCTCGGCACGAGCAGTTCTTC CASSLVRAGGPRHEQFF
. 11 TRBJ1-1 . TRBV12-3/TRBV12-4 TGTGCCAGGACTCGGAACACTGAAGCTTTCTTT CARTRNTEAFF
. 16 TRBJ2-7 . TRBV14 TGTGCCAGCAGCCAAGATATTACGGGAGACTCCTACGAGCAGTACTTC CASSQDITGDSYEQYF
TRBD2 16 TRBJ2-7 . TRBV7-9 TGTGCCAGCAGGCCCTTACTAGCGGACTCTCGCAACGAGCAGTACTTC CASRPLLADSRNEQYF
. 13 TRBJ1-5 once TRBV2 TGTGCCAGCAGTGTGGTAGTAAATCAGCCCCAGCATTTT CASSVVVNQPQHF
TRBD1 15 TRBJ1-1 . TRBV4-2 TGTGCCAGCAGCCGAGACGACAGGGTCAACACTGAAGCTTTCTTT CASSRDDRVNTEAFF
. 15 TRBJ1-5 . TRBV23-1 TGCGCCAGCAGTCATTGGAGGGATAACAATCAGCCCCAGCATTTT CASSHWRDNNQPQHF
TRBD1 14 TRBJ1-3 once TRBV6-6 TGTGCCAGCAGAATAGACAGGGTTGGAAACACCATATATTTT CASRIDRVGNTIYF
TRBD2 16 TRBJ2-2 many TRBV11-3 TGTGCCAGCAGCCCAGGGACTAGCGGGGCGAGCGGGGAGCTGTTTTTT CASSPGTSGASGELFF
TRBD1 16 TRBJ1-2 . TRBV19 TGTGCCAGTAGTAGGCGGACAGGGGACTCGGGCTATGGCTACACCTTC CASSRRTGDSGYGYTF
TRBD1 12 TRBJ1-2 . TRBV6-4 TGTGCCAGCAGCATGACAGGGGAAGGCTACACCTTC CASSMTGEGYTF
TRBD1 16 TRBJ1-1 . TRBV9 TGTGCCAGCAGCCAGGGGGCGCATTTCGGGTCCACTGAAGCTTTCTTT CASSQGAHFGSTEAFF
. 14 TRBJ2-5 . TRBV27 TGTGCCAGCAGACCTCGACAGGCTGGGGAGACCCAGTACTTC CASRPRQAGETQYF
TRBD2 16 TRBJ2-7 . TRBV9 TGTGCCAGCAGCCCCCCGAGGGCTAGCGGGGTATACGAGCAGTACTTC CASSPPRASGVYEQYF
. 14 TRBJ1-2 . TRBV7-2 TGTGCCAGCAGCCTCGGGGGGGAGGGCTATGGCTACACCTTC CASSLGGEGYGYTF
TRBD2 16 TRBJ2-2 . TRBV7-3 TGTGCCAGCAGCTTAACCCGACTAGCTAGCACCGGGGAGCTGTTTTTT CASSLTRLASTGELFF
. 15 TRBJ1-6 . TRBV6-5 TGTGCCAGCAGAGAGTGGACAGCGTATAATTCACCCCTCCACTTT CASREWTAYNSPLHF
. 15 TRBJ2-7 . TRBV4-2 TGTGCCAGCAGCCAAGTATACATCGGGACTTACGAGCAGTACTTC CASSQVYIGTYEQYF
TRBD2 17 TRBJ2-5 . TRBV27 TGTGCCAGCAGTTTAAGGCTAGCGGGGGGGATCGGGGAGACCCAGTACTTC CASSLRLAGGIGETQYF
. 14 TRBJ1-2 . TRBV5-1 TGCGCCAGCAGCTTGACTCGGGGTGGGGATGGCTACACCTTC CASSLTRGGDGYTF
. 14 TRBJ2-2 . TRBV18 TGTGCCAGCTCACGACAGGAGAGGGCCGGGGAGCTGTTTTTT CASSRQERAGELFF
. 14 TRBJ1-5 . TRBV2 TGTGCCAGCTGCGCACTTAATAGCAATCAGCCCCAGCATTTT CASCALNSNQPQHF
TRBD1 15 TRBJ2-1 . TRBV5-6 TGTGCCAGCAGCCCTGGACAGGCTACCTACAATGAGCAGTTCTTC CASSPGQATYNEQFF
. 15 TRBJ1-3 . TRBV4-2 TGTGCCAGCAGCCAGAACAGGGTCTCGGGAAACACCATATATTTT CASSQNRVSGNTIYF
. 17 TRBJ2-5 . TRBV4-2 TGTGCCAGCAGCCCCGAGAGGCTAGGGACTGCCCAAGAGACCCAGTACTTC CASSPERLGTAQETQYF
. 15 TRBJ1-4 once TRBV13 TGTGCCAGCAGCCTAGCCGGACTTCCCAATGAAAAACTGTTTTTT CASSLAGLPNEKLFF
TRBD2 16 TRBJ2-2 . TRBV14 TGTGCCAGCAGCCCGCGACTAGCGGGGAACACCGGGGAGCTGTTTTTT CASSPRLAGNTGELFF
. 13 TRBJ1-6 once TRBV6-5 TGTGCCAGCAGTTTCACTGGGGGGGCACCCCTCCACTTT CASSFTGGAPLHF
. 16 TRBJ1-2 . TRBV9 TGTGCCAGCAGCGTCCTCAGGGGCGAACTGGGCTATGGCTACACCTTC CASSVLRGELGYGYTF
. 15 TRBJ1-4 . TRBV27 TGTGCCAGCAGTCCCGGGGAAGCAACTAATGAAAAACTGTTTTTT CASSPGEATNEKLFF
. 16 TRBJ2-2 . TRBV21-1 TGTGCCATCAATCCAGGGGGGCAAGAGAACACCGGGGAGCTGTTTTTT CAINPGGQENTGELFF
. 13 TRBJ1-6 . TRBV19 TGTGCCAGTACCCCTCAGGGCGGTTCACCCCTCCACTTT CASTPQGGSPLHF